This T cell receptor beta chain appears in the sequencing data of a study of preoperative IRX-2 immunotherapy in early breast cancer. Using immunoSEQ multiplex PCR, the repertoire was profiled, and TCRdb retains in-frame clones only, with some absent. This repertoire shows 25,000 to 30,000 clones, 70% to 85% found once; its top ten account for under 4%. Trimming shortened V by 5 bases and J by 8 bases, and 11 bases separated the two germline ends. Germline lookup yields CDR1 MNHGY and CDR2 SAAAGT. This CDR3 has 12 amino acids. Regarding treatment: preoperative locoregional IRX-2 cytokine immunotherapy. Patients received preoperative, locoregional IRX-2 cytokine immunotherapy in a phase Ib study.

Specimen collection occurred from a patient treated with IRX-2 immunotherapy. The chain carries TRBV6-8 and TRBJ2-3; no definite D call. The clonotype comes from a human donor with breast cancer. The CDR3 region has the DNA TGTGCCAGCAGTCGAGGATCTTCTACGCAGTATTTT. This codes for CASSRGSSTQYF.